The rows below give T cell receptor beta chains drawn from one sample of a study of tumor-infiltrating lymphocytes in primary liver carcinoma. TCRdb reanalysed the multiplex PCR reads using MiXCR and keeps one entry per CDR3 protein. Among some 190,000 distinct CDR3 sequences listed, 50% to 75% were seen once. Sample: peripheral blood. These receptors all stem from a man aged 40-50 years with primary liver carcinoma and hepatitis B virus infection. Each CDR3 is given with its conserved first and last residue. Each record gives: D gene, clone size, V gene, J gene, CDR3 protein, CDR3 DNA. A D gene is named only where the DNA matches it firmly. Rows may omit the clone size; those that give it use once, few, many or a size class.

D: NA; size: many; V: TRBV11-2; J: TRBJ2-2; CDR3: CASSLAAAGNTGELFF; DNA: TGTGCCAGCAGCTTAGCGGCAGCGGGGAACACCGGGGAGCTGTTTTTT
D: TRBD2; size: NA; V: TRBV30; J: TRBJ2-7; CDR3: CAWRVQLAGDEQYF; DNA: TGTGCCTGGCGTGTACAACTAGCGGGAGACGAGCAGTACTTC
D: NA; size: NA; V: TRBV6-6; J: TRBJ1-2; CDR3: CASSYLEPDYGYTF; DNA: TGTGCCAGCAGTTACTTGGAACCGGATTATGGCTACACCTTC
D: NA; size: NA; V: TRBV4-2; J: TRBJ2-1; CDR3: CASSQYPVDDNNEPFF; DNA: TGTGCCAGCAGCCAATATCCGGTCGACGATAACAATGAGCCGTTCTTC
D: TRBD1; size: NA; V: TRBV29-1; J: TRBJ2-1; CDR3: CIGTLPTGFNEQFF; DNA: TGCATCGGCACCCTCCCGACAGGGTTCAATGAACAGTTCTTC
D: NA; size: NA; V: TRBV29-1; J: TRBJ1-1; CDR3: CSLDEGKNTEAFF; DNA: TGCAGCCTTGATGAGGGGAAGAACACTGAAGCTTTCTTT
D: TRBD1; size: few; V: TRBV4-1; J: TRBJ1-5; CDR3: CASSRSGDRDQPQHF; DNA: TGCGCCAGCAGCCGCTCTGGGGACAGGGATCAGCCCCAGCATTTT
D: NA; size: NA; V: TRBV11-2; J: TRBJ2-7; CDR3: CASSSYSSFYEQYF; DNA: TGTGCCAGCAGCTCCTATTCGTCTTTCTACGAGCAGTACTTC
D: NA; size: NA; V: TRBV29-1; J: TRBJ2-7; CDR3: CSVCGREVGEQYF; DNA: TGCAGCGTTTGTGGCAGGGAAGTCGGCGAGCAGTACTTC
D: NA; size: many; V: TRBV11-3; J: TRBJ2-5; CDR3: CASSPGGYQETQYF; DNA: TGTGCCAGCAGCCCTGGGGGCTATCAAGAGACCCAGTACTTC
D: NA; size: NA; V: TRBV11-2; J: TRBJ2-1; CDR3: CACSSQDYNEQFF; DNA: TGTGCCTGCAGCTCGCAGGACTACAATGAGCAGTTCTTT
D: TRBD2; size: NA; V: TRBV6-5; J: TRBJ2-3; CDR3: CAIVGGPPQYF; DNA: TGTGCAATAGTGGGAGGGCCTCCGCAGTATTTT
D: NA; size: few; V: TRBV21-1; J: TRBJ2-2; CDR3: CASTYDSTGELFF; DNA: TGTGCCAGCACCTATGACAGCACCGGGGAGCTGTTTTTT
D: NA; size: many; V: TRBV29-1; J: TRBJ2-2; CDR3: CSVGGTDWSGELFF; DNA: TGCAGCGTTGGGGGGACCGATTGGTCCGGGGAGCTGTTTTTT
D: NA; size: NA; V: TRBV7-8; J: TRBJ1-4; CDR3: CASSPAGGMGEKLFF; DNA: TGTGCCAGCAGCCCGGCGGGGGGGATGGGTGAAAAACTGTTTTTT
D: NA; size: NA; V: TRBV11-3; J: TRBJ2-7; CDR3: CASSLAVATYEQYF; DNA: TGTGCCAGTAGCTTAGCGGTCGCGACCTACGAGCAGTACTTC
D: NA; size: few; V: TRBV2; J: TRBJ1-1; CDR3: CASSEIHTEAFF; DNA: TGTGCCAGCAGTGAAATCCACACTGAAGCTTTCTTT
D: NA; size: NA; V: TRBV2; J: TRBJ2-4; CDR3: CASSGEENIQYF; DNA: TGTGCCAGCAGTGGTGAGGAAAACATTCAGTACTTC
D: TRBD2; size: few; V: TRBV10-3; J: TRBJ2-5; CDR3: CAISESLAGETQYF; DNA: TGTGCCATCAGTGAGTCGTTAGCGGGAGAGACCCAGTACTTC
D: TRBD2; size: NA; V: TRBV12-3/TRBV12-4; J: TRBJ2-5; CDR3: CASSSAGRGQEIQYF; DNA: TGTGCCAGCAGCTCAGCAGGGAGGGGTCAAGAGATCCAGTACTTC
D: NA; size: NA; V: TRBV6-1; J: TRBJ2-1; CDR3: CASSEGRRWTQRNPNEQFF; DNA: TGTGCCAGCAGTGAAGGAAGAAGGTGGACCCAGCGAAACCCCAATGAGCAGTTCTTC
D: TRBD1; size: NA; V: TRBV7-8; J: TRBJ1-1; CDR3: CATQWTGGTEAFF; DNA: TGTGCCACCCAATGGACAGGGGGCACTGAAGCTTTCTTT
D: NA; size: NA; V: TRBV21-1; J: TRBJ1-1; CDR3: CASNRDRRGNTGAFF; DNA: TGTGCCAGTAACCGGGACCGTCGGGGAAACACTGGAGCTTTCTTT
D: NA; size: few; V: TRBV6-1; J: TRBJ2-1; CDR3: CASRTEKNEQFF; DNA: TGTGCCAGCAGGACGGAGAAGAATGAGCAGTTCTTC
D: NA; size: NA; V: TRBV6-1; J: TRBJ1-4; CDR3: CASSYRFGTSEKLFF; DNA: TGTGCCAGCAGCTACAGGTTCGGGACTAGTGAAAAACTGTTTTTT
D: TRBD2; size: NA; V: TRBV11-2; J: TRBJ2-7; CDR3: CASSPSRTSGIRAEQYF; DNA: TGTGCCAGCAGCCCTTCTCGAACTAGCGGGATTCGTGCCGAGCAGTACTTC
D: TRBD1; size: NA; V: TRBV4-2; J: TRBJ1-1; CDR3: CASSQSDREGKIGAFF; DNA: TGTGCCAGCAGCCAAAGCGACAGGGAGGGGAAGATTGGAGCTTTCTTT
D: NA; size: NA; V: TRBV6-2/TRBV6-3; J: TRBJ2-6; CDR3: CASSYIGFPDSGANVLTF; DNA: TGTGCCAGCAGTTATATTGGGTTCCCAGACTCTGGGGCCAACGTCCTGACTTTC
D: TRBD2; size: few; V: TRBV4-2; J: TRBJ2-3; CDR3: CASSQGTTADTQYF; DNA: TGTGCCAGCAGCCAGGGGACTACTGCAGATACGCAGTATTTT
D: TRBD2; size: NA; V: TRBV6-5; J: TRBJ2-1; CDR3: CASSPQLAGEQFF; DNA: TGTGCCAGCAGTCCGCAACTAGCGGGGGAGCAGTTCTTC
D: NA; size: NA; V: TRBV6-2/TRBV6-3; J: TRBJ1-5; CDR3: CASSPRTGNVGNQPQHF; DNA: TGTGCCAGCAGCCCTCGAACAGGGAACGTTGGCAATCAGCCCCAGCATTTT
D: TRBD2; size: NA; V: TRBV4-2; J: TRBJ2-1; CDR3: CARSQAGPDDEQLF; DNA: TGTGCCAGGAGCCAAGCGGGACCCGATGATGAGCAGCTCTTC
D: NA; size: NA; V: TRBV12-3/TRBV12-4; J: TRBJ2-1; CDR3: CASSSAPSSYNEKFF; DNA: TGTGCCAGCAGTTCCGCGCCGAGCTCCTACAATGAGAAGTTCTTC
D: NA; size: NA; V: TRBV7-8; J: TRBJ1-1; CDR3: CASNLRWELNTEAFF; DNA: TGTGCCAGCAACTTAAGATGGGAGCTGAACACTGAAGCTTTCTTT
D: TRBD2; size: NA; V: TRBV11-2; J: TRBJ2-2; CDR3: CASSATLAAGEELFF; DNA: TGTGCCAGCAGCGCGACACTAGCGGCCGGCGAGGAGTTGTTTTTT
D: TRBD2; size: NA; V: TRBV11-2; J: TRBJ2-1; CDR3: CASSLDQWFGLAGVVGWNEQFF; DNA: TGTGCCAGCAGCTTAGATCAGTGGTTCGGACTAGCGGGAGTTGTAGGATGGAATGAGCAGTTCTTC
D: TRBD2; size: NA; V: TRBV6-6; J: TRBJ2-1; CDR3: CASSARFGLVFDEQFF; DNA: TGTGCCAGCAGCGCCCGGTTCGGACTAGTGTTCGATGAGCAGTTCTTC
D: NA; size: many; V: TRBV29-1; J: TRBJ1-2; CDR3: CSSGAAGLYTF; DNA: TGCAGCTCTGGGGCAGCCGGACTCTACACCTTC
D: TRBD2; size: NA; V: TRBV4-1; J: TRBJ2-1; CDR3: CASSQTLDLLWTSSTYNEQFF; DNA: TGCGCCAGCAGCCAAACTCTTGATCTATTATGGACTAGCTCTACCTACAATGAGCAGTTCTTC
D: NA; size: NA; V: TRBV6-1; J: TRBJ2-2; CDR3: CASSESGNTGELFF; DNA: TGTGCCAGCAGTGAGTCAGGGAACACCGGGGAGCTGTTTTTT
D: TRBD1; size: NA; V: TRBV5-6; J: TRBJ2-7; CDR3: CTSNSLGDRGSYEQYF; DNA: TGTACCAGCAACTCCCTCGGGGACAGGGGAAGCTACGAGCAGTACTTC
D: TRBD2; size: NA; V: TRBV6-1; J: TRBJ2-7; CDR3: CASTPRRGTSDYEQYF; DNA: TGTGCCAGCACCCCAAGACGGGGGACTAGCGACTACGAGCAGTACTTC
D: NA; size: once; V: TRBV7-8; J: TRBJ2-1; CDR3: CASSLGLHLYNEQFF; DNA: TGTGCCAGCAGCTTAGGACTACACCTATACAATGAGCAGTTCTTC
D: NA; size: NA; V: TRBV11-2; J: TRBJ2-7; CDR3: CTSSLTGEQYF; DNA: TGTACCAGCAGTTTGACAGGCGAGCAGTACTTC
D: NA; size: NA; V: TRBV11-2; J: TRBJ2-7; CDR3: CVSTLGRRRSASEQYF; DNA: TGTGTCAGCACCCTAGGGAGGAGGCGGTCTGCGAGCGAGCAGTACTTC
D: NA; size: few; V: TRBV12-3/TRBV12-4; J: TRBJ2-1; CDR3: CASSLIVNEQFF; DNA: TGTGCCAGCAGTTTAATCGTCAATGAGCAGTTCTTC
D: TRBD1; size: NA; V: TRBV11-2; J: TRBJ2-7; CDR3: CASSLSPGQGSAERYF; DNA: TGTGCCAGTAGCCTATCACCGGGACAGGGGTCGGCAGAGCGGTACTTC
D: TRBD2; size: many; V: TRBV11-2; J: TRBJ2-2; CDR3: CASSLGGTSGMSGELFF; DNA: TGTGCCAGCAGCTTAGGGGGGACTAGCGGGATGAGCGGGGAGCTGTTTTTT
D: NA; size: once; V: TRBV10-2; J: TRBJ2-1; CDR3: CASSVQYNERFF; DNA: TGCGCCAGCAGTGTACAGTACAATGAGCGGTTCTTC
D: TRBD2; size: NA; V: TRBV6-2/TRBV6-3; J: TRBJ2-1; CDR3: CASSKLILAGGLNEQFF; DNA: TGTGCCAGCAGCAAATTAATACTAGCGGGGGGGCTCAATGAGCAGTTCTTC
D: TRBD2; size: NA; V: TRBV6-1; J: TRBJ2-1; CDR3: CASGRGLADNEQFF; DNA: TGTGCCAGCGGCCGCGGACTAGCGGACAATGAGCAGTTCTTC